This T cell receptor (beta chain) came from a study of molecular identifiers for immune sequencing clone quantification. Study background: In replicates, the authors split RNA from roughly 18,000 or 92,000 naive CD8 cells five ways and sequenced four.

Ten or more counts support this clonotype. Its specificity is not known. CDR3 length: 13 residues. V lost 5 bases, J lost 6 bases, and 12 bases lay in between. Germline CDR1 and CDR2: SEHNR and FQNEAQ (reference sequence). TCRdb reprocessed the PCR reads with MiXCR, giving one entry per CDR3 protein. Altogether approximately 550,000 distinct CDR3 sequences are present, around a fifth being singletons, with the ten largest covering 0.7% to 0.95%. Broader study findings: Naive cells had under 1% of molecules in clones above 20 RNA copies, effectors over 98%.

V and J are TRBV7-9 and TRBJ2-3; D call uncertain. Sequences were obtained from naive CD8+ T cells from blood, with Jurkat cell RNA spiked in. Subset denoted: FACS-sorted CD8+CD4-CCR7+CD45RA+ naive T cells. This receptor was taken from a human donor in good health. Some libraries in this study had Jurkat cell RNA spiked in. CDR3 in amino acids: CASSPRRSDTQYF. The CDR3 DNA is TGTGCCAGCAGCCCCCGCCGATCGGATACGCAGTATTTT.